The 18 T cell receptor beta chains listed next were all sequenced from one sample in a study of cytomegalovirus exposure and HLA in healthy donors. The PCR had 60 Vbeta and 13 Jbeta primers. Sequencing was performed with immunoSEQ multiplex PCR; in TCRdb, only in-frame clones are kept and a portion is missing. The sample shows a few hundred thousand clones, around 83% of them seen only once. Sequenced: PBMCs. The receptor source for this set is a girl aged 5 to 17 in good health and CMV-seronegative.

The CDR3: CASFTIRDWAEAFF. CDR3 coding DNA: TGTGCCAGTTTTACAATCAGGGATTGGGCTGAAGCTTTCTTT. The chain combines TRBV5-6 with TRBJ1-1; D might be TRBD1 (5 bases). The CDR3 spans 14 residues. Germline values: CDR1 SGHDT, CDR2 YYEEEE. V lost 8 bases to trimming and J lost 6 bases, with 20 bases between them.

This rearrangement joins TRBV12-2 to TRBJ1-5; the table calls TRBD1, which could not be checked here. TRBV12-2 is a pseudogene. This CDR3 region has 15 residues. This CDR3 is CASRKTGTFPGPQHF. Written as DNA, the CDR3 is TGTGCAAGTCGCAAAACAGGCACGTTCCCGGGGCCCCAGCATTTT.

This chain uses TRBV5-8 with TRBJ2-6; D possibly corresponds to TRBD1 (5 bases). The V and J ends lost 6 bases and 0 bases respectively, with 16 bases between them. There are 17 residues in the CDR3. Germline values: CDR1 SGHTS, CDR2 YDEGEE. In DNA form, the CDR3 reads TGTGCCAGCACCAAATTACAGGTTTACTCTGGGGCCAACGTCCTGACTTTC. It encodes CASTKLQVYSGANVLTF.

The CDR3 loop is CASSQGVRYGYTF. DNA for the CDR3: TGTGCCAGCAGCCAAGGAGTGCGCTATGGCTACACCTTC. The chain combines TRBV14 with TRBJ1-2; D is unresolved. Germline loops: CDR1 SGHDN, CDR2 FVKESK. The CDR3 extends over 13 amino acids. V was trimmed by 1 base and J by 4 bases, leaving 7 bases between them.

V is TRBV5-6 and J is TRBJ1-6; a possible D gene is TRBD1 (5 bases). The CDR3 runs to 15 residues. Germline lookup yields CDR1 SGHDT and CDR2 YYEEEE. V was cut by 2 bases and J by 9 bases, with 15 bases left in between. CDR3 sequence: CASSLLDTLSSPLHF. The CDR3 region has the DNA TGTGCCAGCAGCTTACTGGACACTCTCTCTTCACCCCTCCACTTT. Variable domain in full (rest from reference TRBV5-6 and TRBJ1-6): DAGVTQSPTHLIKTRGQQVTLRCSPKSGHDTVSWYQQALGQGPQFIFQYYEEEERQRGNFPDRFSGHQFPNYSSELNVNALLLGDSALYLCASSLLDTLSSPLHFGNGTRLTVT.

The chain recombines TRBV18 with TRBJ1-1; no definite D call. Germline CDR1 reads KGHSH; CDR2 reads LQKENI. CDR3 length: 14 residues. V lost 6 bases and J 2 bases, leaving 13 bases between the germline ends. The CDR3 DNA reads TGTGCCAGCTCCCCCCGGGATACCAACACTGAAGCTTTCTTT. Residues: CASSPRDTNTEAFF.

The chain employs TRBV5-1 and TRBJ1-5, with TRBD1 as a possible D gene (6 bases). In germline, CDR1 is SGHRS, CDR2 YFSETQ. The CDR3 consists of 14 residues. The V and J ends lost 5 bases and 1 base respectively, with 10 bases between them. CDR3 sequence reads: CASSSGASNQPQHF. CDR3 nucleotide sequence: TGCGCCAGCAGTTCAGGGGCCAGCAATCAGCCCCAGCATTTT.

The chain couples TRBV10-3 to TRBJ1-6; D unresolved. Germline CDR1 is ENHRY and CDR2 is SYGVKD. The CDR3 is made up of 14 amino acids. V gave up 0 bases and J gave up 11 bases, with 11 bases separating them. The CDR3 here is CAISESARSTPLHF. In DNA, the CDR3 is TGTGCCATCAGTGAGTCGGCCAGAAGTACACCCCTCCACTTT.

The chain couples TRBV11-2 to TRBJ1-2, with TRBD1 matching over 8 bases. V dropped 5 bases and J dropped 7; count of bases not matched to a gene: 18. The germline CDR1 and CDR2 sequences are SGHAT and FQNNGV. The CDR3 sequence is 17 residues long. The CDR3 sequence: CASSTLQGAVRRGGYTF. As DNA, the CDR3 is TGTGCCAGCAGCACCCTGCAGGGGGCTGTTCGGCGGGGTGGCTACACCTTC.

The chain combines TRBV5-1 with TRBJ2-3, with 11 bases that match TRBD2. The V gene end was trimmed by 2 bases and the J gene end by 0 bases; junction bases not matched to a gene: 8. The CDR3 sequence is 18 residues long. The V gene's germline CDR1 is SGHRS and CDR2 YFSETQ. The CDR3 is CASSLGGLAGGSTDTQYF. As DNA, the CDR3 is TGCGCCAGCAGCTTAGGCGGACTAGCGGGTGGGAGCACAGATACGCAGTATTTT.

This chain connects TRBV7-8 to TRBJ2-1; weak D call: TRBD1 (5 bases). Trimming left V 2 bases short and J 4 bases short, with 12 bases between. Germline loops: CDR1 SGHVS, CDR2 FQNEAQ. CDR3 length equals 15 residues. CDR3 sequence reads: CASSLLQALYNEQFF. CDR3 coding DNA: TGTGCCAGCAGCTTACTACAGGCCCTATACAATGAGCAGTTCTTC.

V and J are TRBV5-6 and TRBJ1-5, with 7 bases matching TRBD1. The CDR3 is made up of 14 amino acids. Trimming cost V 0 bases and J 9 bases; bases outside gene matches: 6. Germline V gene data show CDR1 as SGHDT and CDR2 as YYEEEE. This CDR3 is CASSLGQGGLPQHF. DNA for the CDR3: TGTGCCAGCAGCTTGGGACAGGGTGGCCTGCCCCAGCATTTT.

The V and J genes are TRBV6-5 and TRBJ2-2; D unclear. V was shortened by 2 bases and J by 7 bases, with 8 bases between the two germline ends. Germline assignment: CDR1 MNHEY and CDR2 SVGAGI. The CDR3 has 13 amino acids. In nucleotides, the CDR3 is TGTGCCAGCAGTTACCGACATAACGGGGAGCTGTTTTTT. It encodes CASSYRHNGELFF.

V and J are TRBV4-2 and TRBJ2-3, with 8 bases matching TRBD1. Germline CDR1 and CDR2: LGHNA and YNFKEQ. This CDR3 is built from 15 residues. Germline trimming cut 4 bases from V and 2 bases from J; bases unmatched to any gene: 5. CDR3 residues: CASSPHRGDTDTQYF. CDR3 sequence (DNA): TGTGCCAGCAGCCCCCACAGGGGGGACACAGATACGCAGTATTTT.

The gene calls are TRBV28 and TRBJ2-3; D gene ambiguous. V lost 7 bases, J lost 2 bases, and 16 bases lay in between. Per the germline V gene, CDR1 is MDHEN and CDR2 is SYDVKM. The CDR3 contains 15 residues. The CDR3 region has the DNA TGTGCCAGCACTCGCGGCCAGAAAGCCACAGATACGCAGTATTTT. It specifies CASTRGQKATDTQYF.

This chain joins TRBV7-9 and TRBJ1-1, with D unclear. The CDR3 has 16 residues. Deletions cut 2 bases from V and 4 bases from J, with 17 bases between. Germline V CDR1 and CDR2: SEHNR, FQNEAQ (reference sequence). CDR3 DNA: TGTGCCAGCAGCTTACCCACCACCGGGGTAGGCACTGAAGCTTTCTTT. Translating gives CASSLPTTGVGTEAFF.

The J gene is TRBJ1-1, the V gene TRBV28; TRBD1 aligns across 9 bases. CDR1 and CDR2 (germline): MDHEN, SYDVKM. The length of the CDR3 is 12 residues. The trim removed 6 bases at V and 12 bases at J, leaving 8 bases unmatched. CDR3 protein: CASSLQGALPFF. The DNA of the CDR3 is TGTGCCAGCAGCCTACAGGGGGCATTACCTTTCTTT.

V is TRBV5-1 and J is TRBJ2-1; 10 bases map to TRBD2. Trimming cost V 3 bases and J 4 bases; bases outside gene matches: 4. There are 15 residues in the CDR3. CDR1 is SGHRS and CDR2 is YFSETQ in the germline V gene. CDR3 in DNA: TGCGCCAGCAGCTCGACTAGCGGGTTATACAATGAGCAGTTCTTC. Protein sequence: CASSSTSGLYNEQFF.